This section outlines one TCR beta chain sequence together with its context. The sample belongs to a study of blood T cell repertoires in COVID-19. Germline V gives CDR1 KGHSH, CDR2 LQKENI. Trimming cost V 1 base and J 6 bases, with 13 bases left between them. The CDR3 covers 15 residues. Assay used: immunoSEQ multiplex PCR; TCRdb lists only in-frame clones, some missing. The table records around 220,000 clones, around four fifths of them present only once. Material: peripheral blood. The receptor was isolated from an elderly woman with COVID-19, enrolled during active disease. The chain recombines TRBV18 with TRBJ2-4; D is perhaps TRBD1 (6 bases). The CDR3, as DNA: TGTGCCAGCTCACCACAGGGGTCAGGGGTAAACATTCAGTACTTC. Its translation is CASSPQGSGVNIQYF. Full variable domain (missing parts from reference TRBV18 and TRBJ2-4): NAGVMQNPRHLVRRRGQEARLRCSPMKGHSHVYWYRQLPEEGLKFMVYLQKENIIDESGMPKERFSAEFPKEGPSILRIQQVVRGDSAAYFCASSPQGSGVNIQYFGAGTRLSVL.